These T cell receptor beta chains were read from a single sample in a study of human T cells and chemical hapten exposure. TCRdb re-derived calls from the RACE reads in MiXCR, one entry per CDR3 protein. Here the sample spans about 64,000 distinct CDR3 sequences, 11% being singletons. The sample consisted of whole blood, taken in connection with sensitization to the hapten diphenylcyclopropenone (DPC). All receptors derive from a middle-aged woman with alopecia areata. Some clones in this sample may be carry-over from other donors' samples. The CDR3 runs from the conserved cysteine through the conserved F or W. D genes are given only for firm matches. Clone size is not always given. Where it is, it says once, few, many or a class for expanded clones.

16	TRBJ1-2	TRBV6-6	few	TRBD1	TGTGCCAGCAGTTACACGGGACAGGGGGATTTCTCTGGCTACACCTTC	CASSYTGQGDFSGYTF
13	TRBJ1-5	TRBV30	few	TRBD1	TGTGCCTGGGGACGGGACAGGGGGCAGCCCCAGCATTTT	CAWGRDRGQPQHF
14	TRBJ1-1	TRBV7-4	many	-	TGTGCCAGCAGCCCAATCGGGTTGGGGACTGAAGCTTTCTTT	CASSPIGLGTEAFF
16	TRBJ2-3	TRBV20-1	-	TRBD2	TGCAGTGCTAGAGTGGGACTAACGGGAGGTAGAGATACGCAGTATTTT	CSARVGLTGGRDTQYF
16	TRBJ2-2	TRBV7-9	many	TRBD2	TGTGCCAGCAGCTCCCCCCAGCGGGAGGTCGCCGGGGAGCTGTTTTTT	CASSSPQREVAGELFF
13	TRBJ1-3	TRBV7-2	few	-	TGTGCCAGCAGCTTAGGGGAGGGAAACACCATATATTTT	CASSLGEGNTIYF
13	TRBJ2-3	TRBV12-3/TRBV12-4	many	-	TGTGCCAGCAGCCGGAAGGGGTCAGATACGCAGTATTTT	CASSRKGSDTQYF
15	TRBJ1-2	TRBV6-4	few	-	TGTGCCAGCAGTGTCACTGCAGGGTCTAACTATGGCTACACCTTC	CASSVTAGSNYGYTF
13	TRBJ1-2	TRBV29-1	-	TRBD1	TGCAGCGCAGGACAGGGTAGCGTATCTGGCTACACCTTC	CSAGQGSVSGYTF
14	TRBJ1-1	TRBV18	many	-	TGTGCCAGCTCACCAGGGGTTAGAAGCACTGAAGCTTTCTTT	CASSPGVRSTEAFF
12	TRBJ1-4	TRBV6-5	-	TRBD1	TGTGCCACCCGACAGGGCGGCGAAAAACTGTTTTTT	CATRQGGEKLFF
14	TRBJ1-1	TRBV12-3/TRBV12-4	few	-	TGTGCCAGCAGTTTTGTCCTACTCTCCACTGAAGCTTTCTTT	CASSFVLLSTEAFF
14	TRBJ2-7	TRBV12-3/TRBV12-4	many	-	TGTGCCAGCAGTTATAAGGCAGGGGCCTACGAGCAGTACTTC	CASSYKAGAYEQYF
16	TRBJ2-5	TRBV7-2	few	-	TGTGCCAGCAGCACCAGAGCCGGGACTGGGGGCGGGACCCAGTACTTC	CASSTRAGTGGGTQYF
20	TRBJ1-4	TRBV4-2	few	TRBD1	TGTGCCAGCAGCCAAGATCGGGACAGGGAAGGGACCTCAACTAATGAAAAACTGTTTTTT	CASSQDRDREGTSTNEKLFF
11	TRBJ2-7	TRBV23-1	few	-	TGCGCCAGCCCCACCACCTACGAGCAGTACTTC	CASPTTYEQYF
16	TRBJ2-7	TRBV4-1	few	-	TGCGCCAGCAGCCACCCCGCAGGGGCTAAGCTCCACGAGCAGTACTTC	CASSHPAGAKLHEQYF
13	TRBJ1-5	TRBV7-9	-	-	TGTGCCAGCAGCTTAGTTAGCGGGCAGCCCCAGCATTTT	CASSLVSGQPQHF
13	TRBJ2-7	TRBV20-1	-	-	TGCAGTGCCTCCACTCCAGGCCACTACGAGCAGTACTTC	CSASTPGHYEQYF
15	TRBJ1-2	TRBV7-8	many	-	TGTGCCAGCAGCCCCGGGACCTTCAAAGGCTATGGCTACACCTTC	CASSPGTFKGYGYTF
11	TRBJ2-5	TRBV29-1	-	-	TGCAGCGTTGGGGTTGGGGAGACCCAGTACTTC	CSVGVGETQYF
15	TRBJ2-3	TRBV12-5	-	-	TGTGCTAGTACCAGGGATGGGATGAGCACAGATACGCAGTATTTT	CASTRDGMSTDTQYF
16	TRBJ2-5	TRBV29-1	few	-	TGCAGCGTTGAAAAAGGAGCCAGTTGGTACCAAGAGACCCAGTACTTC	CSVEKGASWYQETQYF
17	TRBJ2-1	TRBV28	few	TRBD2	TGTGCCAGCAGTCCTGCGACTAGCGGGAACCCCTACAATGAGCAGTTCTTC	CASSPATSGNPYNEQFF
16	TRBJ1-3	TRBV7-9	-	-	TGTGCCAGCAGCTTAGACTTGGCGGGCTCTGGAAACACCATATATTTT	CASSLDLAGSGNTIYF
15	TRBJ2-7	TRBV19	-	-	TGTGCCAGTAGTATAGGGACCGGGACCCTACCGCAGCAGTACTTC	CASSIGTGTLPQQYF
13	TRBJ1-1	TRBV4-3	-	-	TGCGCCAGCAGCCAAGCGGGGATGACTGAAGCTTTCTTT	CASSQAGMTEAFF
15	TRBJ2-3	TRBV20-1	many	TRBD2	TGCAGTGCTTTTCGTAGCGGGAGCCGAATGGATACGCAGTATTTT	CSAFRSGSRMDTQYF
11	TRBJ1-1	TRBV7-9	many	-	TGTGCCAGTGGGGAGGGCACTGAAGCTTTCTTT	CASGEGTEAFF
12	TRBJ1-1	TRBV20-1	few	-	TGCAGTGCCCCACCCGGGGGCACTGAAGCTTTCTTT	CSAPPGGTEAFF
13	TRBJ2-5	TRBV6-2/TRBV6-3	many	-	TGTGCCAGCAGTTGGACGGTGCAAGAGACCCAGTACTTC	CASSWTVQETQYF
15	TRBJ1-1	TRBV6-2/TRBV6-3	few	TRBD1	TGTGCCAGCAGTAGTCACAGGGGAATAAACACTGAAGCTTTCTTT	CASSSHRGINTEAFF
13	TRBJ2-1	TRBV20-1	many	TRBD1	TGCAGTGCCCCGGGACAGGGGATCAATGAGCAGTTCTTC	CSAPGQGINEQFF
14	TRBJ2-1	TRBV25-1	-	TRBD2	TGTGCCAGCAGTGCTAGCGGGCCCTACAATGAGCAGTTCTTC	CASSASGPYNEQFF
14	TRBJ1-2	TRBV29-1	-	-	TGCAGCGCCCCGAAACCGGACACGGACTATGGCTACACCTTC	CSAPKPDTDYGYTF
14	TRBJ2-1	TRBV7-2	few	TRBD1	TGTGCCAGCAGCCGTCGGACAGGGGTCAATGAGCAGTTCTTC	CASSRRTGVNEQFF
12	TRBJ2-1	TRBV28	-	-	TGTGCCAGCAGTTCTACATTATCTGGGCAGTTCTTC	CASSSTLSGQFF
15	TRBJ1-2	TRBV2	many	-	TGTGCCAGCAGTGAAACCCAGAAAAGGGTGGAAGGCTACACCTTC	CASSETQKRVEGYTF
16	TRBJ2-6	TRBV19	many	-	TGTGCCAGTAGTATGGGGGGCCCCACTGGGGCCAACGTCCTGACTTTC	CASSMGGPTGANVLTF
16	TRBJ2-4	TRBV9	many	-	TGTGCCAGCAGCGTAGCTGATCAGGGAGCCAAAAACATTCAGTACTTC	CASSVADQGAKNIQYF
15	TRBJ1-5	TRBV28	few	TRBD1	TGTGCCAGCAGTTTCGACAGGGGAGGCAATCAGCCCCAGCATTTT	CASSFDRGGNQPQHF
13	TRBJ1-1	TRBV18	many	TRBD1	TGTGCCAGCTCACAGACAGGGGACACTGAAGCTTTCTTT	CASSQTGDTEAFF
15	TRBJ2-3	TRBV5-1	few	-	TGCGCCAGCAGCTTGGAAGGTCTCAATAAGGATACGCAGTATTTT	CASSLEGLNKDTQYF
14	TRBJ1-1	TRBV5-4	-	-	TGTGCCAGCAGCAAAGAACAGGGGAACACTGAAGCTTTCTTT	CASSKEQGNTEAFF
16	TRBJ2-6	TRBV19	many	-	TGTGCCAGTAGCCACAGGGAGATTGGTGGGGCCAACGTCCTGACTTTC	CASSHREIGGANVLTF
15	TRBJ1-5	TRBV6-5	-	TRBD1	TGTGCCAGCAGTCACGGGACAGGGGGGAATCAGCCCCAGCATTTT	CASSHGTGGNQPQHF
11	TRBJ1-3	TRBV20-1	many	-	TGCAGTGCTACAAGCGTAAACACCATATATTTT	CSATSVNTIYF